Listed below are T cell receptor beta chains from one sample, sequenced in a study of cytomegalovirus exposure and HLA in healthy donors. The method was immunoSEQ multiplex PCR; TCRdb's version includes in-frame clones alone and lacks a portion of them. The table shows over 130,000 clones, with roughly 80% occurring only once. The sample comprised PBMCs. All receptors derive from a female donor in good health and CMV-seronegative. CDR3s include the opening cysteine and the closing phenylalanine or tryptophan. D genes are given only for firm matches. Clone size is shown for a subset of rows, as once, few, many or a class of expanded clone.

V gene: TRBV6-1
J gene: TRBJ2-7
D gene: TRBD1
clone size: .
CDR3 DNA: TGTGCCAGCAGTGAATCAGCAGGGGGCAGCTACGAGCAGTACTTC
CDR3 protein: CASSESAGGSYEQYF

V gene: TRBV27
J gene: TRBJ2-5
D gene: .
clone size: .
CDR3 DNA: TGTGCCAGCATCAAAAACCGGGACCAGTACTTC
CDR3 protein: CASIKNRDQYF

V gene: TRBV5-4
J gene: TRBJ2-1
D gene: .
clone size: .
CDR3 DNA: TGTGCCAGCAGCCCCCTGACTGGATACAATGAGCAGTTCTTC
CDR3 protein: CASSPLTGYNEQFF

V gene: TRBV6-5
J gene: TRBJ1-4
D gene: TRBD1
clone size: .
CDR3 DNA: TGTGCCAGCGGACGGGGACAGGGGGGTAGTGAAAAACTGTTTTTT
CDR3 protein: CASGRGQGGSEKLFF

V gene: TRBV25-1
J gene: TRBJ1-5
D gene: .
clone size: once
CDR3 DNA: TGTGCCAGCAGTGATTGGGGCAGTAATCAGCCCCAGCATTTT
CDR3 protein: CASSDWGSNQPQHF

V gene: TRBV13
J gene: TRBJ1-5
D gene: TRBD1
clone size: few
CDR3 DNA: TGTGCCAGCAGCTTGGGGACAGGGGACGGACAGCCCCAGCATTTT
CDR3 protein: CASSLGTGDGQPQHF

V gene: TRBV2
J gene: TRBJ2-6
D gene: .
clone size: .
CDR3 DNA: TGTGCCAGCGGCTCTGGGCTCCCGGGGGCCAACGTCCTGACTTTC
CDR3 protein: CASGSGLPGANVLTF

V gene: TRBV10-3
J gene: TRBJ2-1
D gene: TRBD2
clone size: few
CDR3 DNA: TGTGCCATCAGTGAACATGGGACTAGCGGGACGGGGTACAATGAGCAGTTCTTC
CDR3 protein: CAISEHGTSGTGYNEQFF

V gene: TRBV7-9
J gene: TRBJ2-3
D gene: TRBD2
clone size: .
CDR3 DNA: TGTGCCAGCAGCTTATGGGGCGGCGGGAGACCAGATACGCAGTATTTT
CDR3 protein: CASSLWGGGRPDTQYF

V gene: TRBV5-4
J gene: TRBJ2-2
D gene: TRBD1
clone size: .
CDR3 DNA: TGTGCCAGCAGCTTGGCCGGGACAGATACCGGGGAGCTGTTTTTT
CDR3 protein: CASSLAGTDTGELFF

V gene: TRBV29-1
J gene: TRBJ2-1
D gene: TRBD2
clone size: .
CDR3 DNA: TGCAGCTTGGGACTAGATCCCAATGAGCAGTTCTTC
CDR3 protein: CSLGLDPNEQFF

V gene: TRBV27
J gene: TRBJ2-7
D gene: .
clone size: .
CDR3 DNA: TGTGCCACCAGCACGGACCCAGGGGACGAGCAGTACTTC
CDR3 protein: CATSTDPGDEQYF

V gene: TRBV6-1
J gene: TRBJ2-5
D gene: .
clone size: .
CDR3 DNA: TGTGCCAGTAGGCCCGGGGTACAAGAGACCCAGTACTTC
CDR3 protein: CASRPGVQETQYF

V gene: TRBV5-1
J gene: TRBJ2-3
D gene: TRBD2
clone size: .
CDR3 DNA: TGCGCCAGCAGCCTGGCCGGGACTAGCGGGAGTTGGGGCACAGATACGCAGTATTTT
CDR3 protein: CASSLAGTSGSWGTDTQYF

V gene: TRBV5-1
J gene: TRBJ1-1
D gene: .
clone size: .
CDR3 DNA: TGCGCCAGCAGCTTGGCGGGGTCGCCTGAAGCTTTCTTT
CDR3 protein: CASSLAGSPEAFF

V gene: TRBV7-9
J gene: TRBJ2-7
D gene: TRBD1
clone size: .
CDR3 DNA: TGTGCCAGCAGCTCCAACAGGGGCTACGAGCAGTACTTC
CDR3 protein: CASSSNRGYEQYF

V gene: TRBV29-1
J gene: TRBJ2-5
D gene: .
clone size: .
CDR3 DNA: TGCAGCGTTGTAGATCCCCCTGAGACCCAGTACTTC
CDR3 protein: CSVVDPPETQYF

V gene: TRBV6-5
J gene: TRBJ2-1
D gene: .
clone size: .
CDR3 DNA: TGTGCCAGCAGCAGCGGGTGGGCTTACAATGAGCAGTTCTTC
CDR3 protein: CASSSGWAYNEQFF

V gene: TRBV6-1
J gene: TRBJ1-1
D gene: .
clone size: few
CDR3 DNA: TGTGCCAGCAGTGAGTACACAAACCCCAACACTGAAGCTTTCTTT
CDR3 protein: CASSEYTNPNTEAFF

V gene: TRBV5-1
J gene: TRBJ2-5
D gene: .
clone size: .
CDR3 DNA: TGCGCCAGCAGCTTGAGGGGGGGAGAGACCCAGTACTTC
CDR3 protein: CASSLRGGETQYF

V gene: TRBV28
J gene: TRBJ2-5
D gene: TRBD2
clone size: .
CDR3 DNA: TGTGCCAGCAGTTTAACCCTCCTAGCGGGGCGAGAGACCCAGTACTTC
CDR3 protein: CASSLTLLAGRETQYF

V gene: TRBV28
J gene: TRBJ1-5
D gene: .
clone size: few
CDR3 DNA: TGTGCCAGCAGTCCAGGGGACATAGGGAAGCACCAGCCCCAGCATTTT
CDR3 protein: CASSPGDIGKHQPQHF

V gene: TRBV19
J gene: TRBJ2-1
D gene: TRBD2
clone size: .
CDR3 DNA: TGTGCCAGTAGTATAGATTCCTTCGGGACTAGCGGCTACAATGAGCAGTTCTTC
CDR3 protein: CASSIDSFGTSGYNEQFF